This record concerns one T cell receptor beta chain sequence. The antigen is not known. A single base separates this from a much larger clone, so it may be a read error. CDR3 length: 14 amino acids. Trimming stripped 5 bases from V and 13 bases from J, with 24 bases between. Germline loops: CDR1 MDHEN, CDR2 SYDVKM. The data were obtained in a study of glioma-infiltrating T cells. Study-wide results and limits: Non-neoplastic patients had below-expected tissue-blood divergence, while all gliomas exceeded expectation.

Using RNA template, CDR3s of TCR alpha and beta were amplified with iRepertoire arm-PCR. Input was 100-400 ng of tissue mRNA or PBMC total RNA. From the multiplex PCR reads, TCRdb called clonotypes with MiXCR, one entry per CDR3 protein. This table has under 200,000 distinct CDR3 sequences, around 40% appearing once. Sequenced input: glioma tissue, nonneoplastic brain tissue, or PBMCs (not recorded which). The clonotype comes from a human donor with low-grade glioma or glioblastoma, undergoing nonglioma brain surgery, or in good health (not recorded which). This chain links TRBV28 with TRBJ2-7; D is tentatively TRBD1 or TRBD2 (5 bases each). The CDR3 reads CASSRPQGWETHYF. The CDR3, as DNA: TGTGCCAGCAGTCGGCCTCAGGGATGGGAGACCCATTACTTC.